Below are 29 T cell receptor beta chains sequenced from a single sample in a study of blood T cells in healthy people across ages. The authors ran a second PCR of about 6 to 12 cycles using a sample-barcoded 5' primer and a J-beta primer mix. TCRdb used MiXCR to reprocess the 5' RACE reads, holding one entry per CDR3 protein. The profile shows nearly 1 million distinct CDR3 sequences, roughly 51% of them singletons. Source material: blood. The receptors were sampled from a woman aged 60 to 75 in good health.

The V and J genes are TRBV20-1 and TRBJ2-7; 7 bases agree with TRBD1. CDR1 is DFQATT and CDR2 is SNEGSKA in the germline V gene (reference sequence). The CDR3 is 13 residues long. Unmatched junction bases numbered 6, after V lost 4 bases and J lost 3 bases. In DNA, the CDR3 is TGCAGTGCTAATAGACAGGGCCTCTACGAGCAGTACTTC. Protein product: CSANRQGLYEQYF.

This chain links TRBV5-1 with TRBJ1-1; a possible D gene is TRBD1 (5 bases). The CDR3 runs 14 residues. The V end lost 4 bases, the J end lost 7 bases, and 17 bases lay between the germline ends. Germline V gene lookup returns CDR1 SGHRS and CDR2 YFSETQ. This chain's CDR3 is CASSTNTGPGEAFF. CDR3 sequence (DNA): TGCGCCAGCAGCACTAATACAGGACCGGGTGAAGCTTTCTTT.

This chain joins TRBV21-1 and TRBJ2-7. TRBV21-1 is recorded as a pseudogene. This CDR3 contains 11 residues. CDR3 in DNA: TGTGCCAGCAGCAAAGGAATAGGGCAGTACTTC. It yields the protein CASSKGIGQYF.

The chain combines TRBV12-3 or TRBV12-4 with TRBJ2-4, with 9 bases fitting TRBD1. Near its end, the DNA agrees better with TRBJ2-7, so the J call may be wrong. The length of the CDR3 is 13 residues. CDR3 bases: TGTGCCAGCAGGGGACAGGGAGGCCACGAGCAGTACTTC. Residues: CASRGQGGHEQYF.

This chain joins TRBV29-1 and TRBJ1-1; the D is unclear. Trimming took off 7 bases at V and 6 bases at J, with 15 bases between the two ends. Germline loops: CDR1 SQVTM, CDR2 ANQGSEA. The CDR3 consists of 12 residues. The CDR3 is CSGIFGLPEAFF. CDR3 DNA sequence: TGCAGCGGTATATTCGGGTTGCCTGAAGCTTTCTTT.

This clonotype has a handful of counts. The chain links TRBV29-1 to TRBJ2-7; weak D call: TRBD2 (6 bases). The CDR3 sequence is 12 residues long. Germline V gives CDR1 SQVTM, CDR2 ANQGSEA. Trimming shortened V by 8 bases and J by 0 bases, and 11 bases separated the two germline ends. CDR3 DNA: TGCAGCATCAGCGGGTCCTCCTACGAGCAGTACTTC. Its protein product is CSISGSSYEQYF.

The chain combines TRBV20-1 with TRBJ2-5; possibly TRBD2 for D (5 bases). Per the germline V gene, CDR1 is DFQATT and CDR2 is SNEGSKA (reference sequence). The germline V and J ends were trimmed by 5 bases and 1 base, with 14 bases remaining between them. This CDR3 spans 14 amino acids. The CDR3 here is CSAGGGVSQETQYF. The CDR3 DNA is TGCAGTGCTGGAGGTGGGGTATCCCAAGAGACCCAGTACTTC.

This clonotype was observed a few times. J is TRBJ2-3 and V is TRBV4-2; TRBD2 matches 7 bases. CDR1 is LGHNA, CDR2 YNFKEQ, per germline. Trimming at V came to 1 base and at J to 5 bases, leaving 9 bases not matched to a gene. This CDR3 is built from 16 residues. CDR3 coding DNA: TGTGCCAGCAGCCAAGGTCCTAGCGGAGGGGAAGATACGCAGTATTTT. Protein: CASSQGPSGGEDTQYF.

The chain has TRBV29-1 and TRBJ2-5; D may correspond to TRBD1 or TRBD2 (6 bases each). Near its end, the DNA agrees better with TRBJ2-7, so the J call may be wrong. The CDR3 spans 15 residues. Looked up from germline, CDR1 is SQVTM and CDR2 is ANQGSEA. In nucleotides, the CDR3 is TGCAGTGCCTTGGGACTGGGGGCCCTGAGGCACGAGCAGTACTTC. Its protein product is CSALGLGALRHEQYF.

V is TRBV18 and J is TRBJ2-2; 12 nucleotides agree with TRBD2. The V and J ends lost 7 bases and 5 bases, in that order; junction bases with no gene match: 2. Germline V gene sequence: CDR1 KGHSH, CDR2 LQKENI. The CDR3 sequence is 14 residues long. CDR3 nucleotides: TGTGCCAGCTTCGGACTAGCGGGAACCGGGGAGCTGTTTTTT. It is translated as CASFGLAGTGELFF.

In this sample, this clonotype turned up a few times. The chain combines TRBV25-1 with TRBJ2-7; maybe TRBD2 (6 bases). The CDR3 has 15 residues. Trimming cost V 5 bases and J 2 bases, with 16 bases left between them. CDR1 is MGHDK, CDR2 SYGVNS, per germline. This CDR3 is CASSNYRDFTYEQYF. DNA for the CDR3: TGTGCCAGCAGTAACTACCGGGACTTTACCTACGAGCAGTACTTC.

The V call is TRBV29-1, the J call TRBJ2-7; TRBD2 matches 8 bases. The CDR3 has 14 residues. Looked up from germline, CDR1 is SQVTM and CDR2 is ANQGSEA. With V trimmed by 1 base and J by 1 base, 3 bases remained unmatched. The CDR3 is CSVEGRGGSYEQYF. In DNA, the CDR3 is TGCAGCGTTGAAGGACGGGGGGGGTCCTACGAGCAGTACTTC.

The V gene is TRBV10-3, the J gene TRBJ2-7, with a possible D match to TRBD2 (6 bases). In germline, CDR1 is ENHRY, CDR2 SYGVKD. Trimming took 6 bases from V and 2 from J, leaving 14 bases between them. This CDR3 comprises 14 residues. The CDR3 bases are TGTGCCATCAGATCCCCGGGAGCAACCTACGAGCAGTACTTC. It translates to CAIRSPGATYEQYF.

The V call is TRBV6-2 or TRBV6-3, the J call TRBJ2-5, with D perhaps TRBD2 (5 bases). Germline CDR1 reads MNHEY; CDR2 reads SVGEGT. CDR3 length: 14 residues. V was pared by 3 bases and J by 4 bases, with 12 bases between. CDR3 protein: CASSYLRAGETQYF. In nucleotides, the CDR3 is TGTGCCAGCAGTTATCTTCGGGCGGGAGAGACCCAGTACTTC.

The chain uses TRBV12-3 or TRBV12-4 and TRBJ2-4, with 8 bases identical to TRBD2. Matching the DNA end better, TRBJ2-7 makes the J call doubtful. The CDR3 is 14 amino acids. The CDR3 protein is CASSFFSGDYEQYF. The CDR3 DNA is TGTGCCAGCAGTTTCTTTAGCGGGGACTACGAGCAGTACTTC.

The chain couples TRBV6-1 to TRBJ1-1; D is undetermined. The CDR3 contains 13 residues. Trimming cost V 2 bases and J 6 bases, with 10 bases left between them. Germline V gene sequence: CDR1 MNHNS, CDR2 SASEGT. CDR3 in amino acids: CASSESGISEAFF. CDR3 nucleotides: TGTGCCAGCAGTGAATCGGGAATCTCTGAAGCTTTCTTT.

This chain joins TRBV5-1 and TRBJ2-3; tentative D call: TRBD2 (6 bases). The V gene lost 3 bases and the J gene lost 8 bases, with 19 bases spanning the gap. The germline gives CDR1 SGHRS, CDR2 YFSETQ. There are 15 residues in the CDR3. In nucleotides, the CDR3 is TGCGCCAGCAGCTCCACTAGCTCCCATGCGGGTACGCAGTATTTT. It translates to CASSSTSSHAGTQYF.

Comment on this clonotype: A much larger clone lies a single base off, so this may be a read error. V is TRBV20-1 and J is TRBJ2-5, with 8 positions matching TRBD2. V was clipped by 4 bases and J by 11 bases; unmatched bases: 12. Germline CDR1 DFQATT, CDR2 SNEGSKA (reference sequence). This CDR3 is 13 amino acids long. The CDR3 here is CSAIHGRARGQYF. Written as DNA, the CDR3 is TGCAGTGCTATTCACGGGAGGGCCCGCGGGCAGTACTTC.

This clonotype was observed a few times. The rearrangement uses TRBV7-9 and TRBJ2-1; 11 nucleotides agree with TRBD2. J was trimmed by 9 bases and V by 7 bases; bases with no gene match: 11. In germline, CDR1 is SEHNR, CDR2 FQNEAQ (reference sequence). CDR3 length equals 15 residues. DNA of the CDR3: TGTGCCAGCACCTCCACTAGCGGGAGTCTTAGTGAGCAGTTCTTC. This sequence encodes CASTSTSGSLSEQFF.

This clonotype was detected many times. The rearrangement uses TRBV27 and TRBJ1-2, with D hard to call. Germline CDR1 is MNHEY and CDR2 is SMNVEV (reference sequence). The V gene lost 4 bases and the J gene lost 7 bases, with 10 bases spanning the gap. There are 12 residues in the CDR3. This CDR3 is CASSSPTSGYTF. The CDR3, as DNA: TGTGCCAGCAGTTCCCCAACGAGTGGCTACACCTTC.

The CDR3 region has the DNA TGTGCCAGCAGCCACAACGTGGACAGGGATTTTATCTACCTGGCCAAAAACATTCAGTACTTC. Translation: CASSHNVDRDFIYLAKNIQYF. V usage is TRBV7-8 and J usage is TRBJ2-4; 8 bases fit TRBD1. Germline CDR1 and CDR2: SGHVS and FQNEAQ. The CDR3 loop spans 21 amino acids. Trimming at V came to 5 bases and at J to 1 base, leaving 22 bases not matched to a gene.

The chain couples TRBV4-2 to TRBJ1-5; D possibly corresponds to TRBD1 (6 bases). Germline CDR1 reads LGHNA; CDR2 reads YNFKEQ. The CDR3 spans 16 residues. The germline V and J ends were trimmed by 0 bases and 5 bases, with 14 bases remaining between them. The CDR3, as DNA: TGTGCCAGCAGCCAAGACCCTCAGGGGCGCCATCAGCCCCAGCATTTT. Protein: CASSQDPQGRHQPQHF.

This clonotype was recorded a few times. The chain combines TRBV7-2 with TRBJ2-1, with D perhaps being TRBD1 or TRBD2 (5 bases each). Germline V lookup: CDR1 SGHTA, CDR2 FQGNSA. V lost 7 bases to trimming and J lost 6 bases, with 16 bases between them. CDR3 length: 14 residues. The CDR3 nucleotides are TGTGCCAGCACCCCGGGACGAGAGTTCAATGAGCAGTTCTTC. Protein: CASTPGREFNEQFF.

This sequence joins TRBV4-3 and TRBJ1-5; D unresolved. With 3 bases removed from V and 3 bases from J, the gap between germline ends came to 15 bases. The CDR3 contains 16 residues. The V gene's germline CDR1 is LGHNA and CDR2 YSLEER. CDR3 amino acids: CASSQRAAPSNQPQHF. In DNA, the CDR3 is TGCGCCAGCAGCCAGCGTGCGGCACCTTCCAATCAGCCCCAGCATTTT.

This chain connects TRBV12-3 or TRBV12-4 to TRBJ2-4, with D perhaps TRBD1 or TRBD2 (5 bases each). The CDR3 extends over 15 amino acids. The ends were cut back, 4 bases at V and 10 bases at J, with 20 bases in the middle. The CDR3 DNA reads TGTGCCAGCAGTTCGGCACCCGGGGCCCTACAAATTCAGTACTTC. This codes for CASSSAPGALQIQYF.

The chain joins TRBV27 to TRBJ1-1, with no clear D. CDR1 is MNHEY and CDR2 is SMNVEV in the germline V gene (reference sequence). This CDR3 comprises 16 residues. The ends were cut back, 0 bases at V and 0 bases at J, with 11 bases in the middle. DNA for the CDR3: TGTGCCAGCAGTTTATCTTTCGAACTTCTGAACACTGAAGCTTTCTTT. Protein: CASSLSFELLNTEAFF.

V and J are TRBV12-3 or TRBV12-4 and TRBJ2-5, with 7 bases lining up with TRBD1. The V gene end was trimmed by 3 bases and the J gene end by 4 bases; junction bases not matched to a gene: 11. This CDR3 has 16 amino acids. CDR3 DNA: TGTGCCAGCAGTTTGACTCGGACAGGCGGACTAGAGACCCAGTACTTC. Its translation: CASSLTRTGGLETQYF.

The chain recombines TRBV9 with TRBJ2-1; 8 bases line up with TRBD2. The CDR3 loop spans 14 amino acids. Germline CDR1 SGDLS, CDR2 YYNGEE. Trimming at V came to 10 bases and at J to 4 bases, leaving 10 bases not matched to a gene. The DNA of the CDR3 is TGTGCCTGCGCCCGGGGGGGAGAGTACAATGAGCAGTTCTTC. Its translation: CACARGGEYNEQFF. Full variable domain (outside the CDR3, taken from reference TRBV9 and TRBJ2-1): DSGVTQTPKHLITATGQRVTLRCSPRSGDLSVYWYQQSLDQGLQFLIQYYNGEERAKGNILERFSAQQFPDLHSELNLSSLELGDSALYFCACARGGEYNEQFFGPGTRLTVL.

The chain uses TRBV5-4 and TRBJ2-7; TRBD1 agrees at 7 bases. Trimming removed 0 bases from V and 6 bases from J; junction bases left unmatched: 9. The CDR3 extends over 15 amino acids. Looked up from germline, CDR1 is SGHNT and CDR2 is YYREEE (reference sequence). The CDR3 reads CASSLVAGGRGEQYF. In nucleotides, the CDR3 is TGTGCCAGCAGCTTGGTCGCAGGGGGACGCGGCGAGCAGTACTTC.